The 22 T cell receptor beta chains reported below all come from one sample, sequenced in a study of T cells in Graves' hyperthyroidism and ophthalmopathy. It was RNA transcripts that yielded the amplified TCR beta CDR3 regions. During a first-round RT-PCR of the TCR CDR3, the HTBI primer set was used. TCRdb processed the multiplex PCR reads anew with MiXCR; each CDR3 protein has one entry. The data show hundreds of thousands of distinct CDR3 sequences, with approximately 19% seen just once and 3.5% to 4% held by the top ten. Specimen: blood. The receptors derive from a woman aged 18-35 years with Graves' hyperthyroidism.

Comments on this clonotype: This sequence may be a read error, since a much larger clone differs from it by one base. The chain is built from TRBV29-1 and TRBJ1-1; D possibly corresponds to TRBD1 (5 bases). The CDR3 is 12 amino acids. Looked up from germline, CDR1 is SQVTM and CDR2 is ANQGSEA. CDR3 loop: CSDIGGGTEALF. CDR3 DNA sequence: TGCAGTGACATCGGGGGTGGGACTGAAGCTCTCTTT.

This clonotype was found many times. The CDR3 here is CASSQDSGAPLPQDTGELFF. Written as DNA, the CDR3 is TGTGCCAGCAGCCAAGATAGCGGGGCCCCGCTCCCCCAGGACACCGGGGAGCTGTTTTTT. This chain connects TRBV4-2 to TRBJ2-2, with 8 bases matching TRBD2. The CDR3 sequence is 20 residues long. Germline trimming cut 0 bases from V and 3 bases from J; bases unmatched to any gene: 15. The germline V gene has CDR1 LGHNA and CDR2 YNFKEQ.

This clonotype showed up many times. The chain links TRBV2 to TRBJ1-1; no reliable D call. The germline V and J ends were trimmed by 7 bases and 0 bases, with 6 bases remaining between them. Germline CDR1 and CDR2: SNHLY and FYNNEI. The CDR3 extends over 12 amino acids. This CDR3 reads CASNKVNTEAFF. CDR3 nucleotide sequence: TGTGCCAGCAACAAGGTGAACACTGAAGCTTTCTTT. Drawing the rest from reference TRBV2 and TRBJ1-1, the complete variable domain is EPEVTQTPSHQVTQMGQEVILRCVPISNHLYFYWYRQILGQKVEFLVSFYNNEISEKSEIFDDQFSVERPDGSNFTLKIRSTKLEDSAMYFCASNKVNTEAFFGQGTRLTVV.

This clonotype was seen at least ten times. The chain joins TRBV2 to TRBJ1-3; no reliable D call. V was clipped by 8 bases and J by 11 bases, with 19 bases between them. The germline gives CDR1 SNHLY, CDR2 FYNNEI. The CDR3 has 13 amino acids. The CDR3 nucleotides read TGTGCCAGCCGTAACCAGCCTCACACCTCCATATATTTT. It yields the protein CASRNQPHTSIYF. Based on the CDR3 plus reference TRBV2 and TRBJ1-3, the full variable domain is EPEVTQTPSHQVTQMGQEVILRCVPISNHLYFYWYRQILGQKVEFLVSFYNNEISEKSEIFDDQFSVERPDGSNFTLKIRSTKLEDSAMYFCASRNQPHTSIYFGEGSWLTVV.

This clonotype was seen at least ten times. The V and J genes are TRBV7-3 and TRBJ2-2; 11 bases align to TRBD2. Looked up from germline, CDR1 is SGHTA and CDR2 is FQGTGA. V shed 5 bases, J shed 4 bases, and the junction held 12 bases outside the gene matches. This CDR3 is 18 amino acids long. CDR3 in amino acids: CASSAIAGGRGSTGELFF. The DNA of the CDR3 is TGTGCCAGCAGCGCAATAGCGGGGGGGCGCGGTAGCACCGGGGAGCTGTTTTTT.

This clonotype has a count of ten or more. J is TRBJ2-2 and V is TRBV6-5; no clear D. V was cut by 10 bases and J by 7 bases, with 16 bases left in between. This CDR3 contains 13 residues. Germline V CDR1 and CDR2: MNHEY, SVGAGI. The CDR3 DNA follows: TGTGCCACTAGGTCGGGTTGGGTCGGGGAGCTGTTTTTT. The encoded protein is CATRSGWVGELFF.

This clonotype was seen many times. The chain couples TRBV5-1 to TRBJ1-1; perhaps TRBD1 as D (6 bases). Trimming took 3 bases from V and 4 from J, leaving 16 bases between them. Germline-derived CDR1 and CDR2 are SGHRS and YFSETQ. There are 15 residues in the CDR3. In DNA, the CDR3 is TGCGCCAGCAGCTCTGCAACAGGGATGGGCACTGAAGCTTTCTTT. It translates to CASSSATGMGTEAFF.

The sample holds many counts of this clonotype. The rearrangement links TRBV20-1 to TRBJ2-2; D uncertain. CDR1 and CDR2 from the germline V gene are DFQATT and SNEGSKA (reference sequence). V dropped 3 bases and J dropped 4 bases, with 15 bases sitting between them. This CDR3 comprises 15 residues. DNA of the CDR3: TGCAGTGCTAGTAGCTTGCAGAGAGCCACCGGGGAGCTGTTTTTT. Protein product: CSASSLQRATGELFF.

This clonotype occurred once. The V gene is TRBV7-8, the J gene TRBJ2-5; possibly TRBD2 for D (6 bases). From germline, CDR1 is SGHVS and CDR2 FQNEAQ. Deletions cut 4 bases from V and 5 bases from J, with 14 bases between. This CDR3 spans 14 amino acids. The CDR3 DNA sequence: TGTGCCAGCAGCTCGACTAGGATAACCGAGACCCAGTACTTC. Its translation is CASSSTRITETQYF.

This clonotype was detected many times. The rearrangement joins TRBV12-3 or TRBV12-4 to TRBJ1-1, with D possibly matching TRBD1 (5 bases). The germline V and J ends were trimmed by 1 base and 3 bases, with 9 bases remaining between them. The CDR3 extends over 14 amino acids. The CDR3 here is CASSLDLGDTEAFF. CDR3 in DNA: TGTGCCAGCAGTTTAGACCTGGGGGACACTGAAGCTTTCTTT.

There are many counts of this clonotype. V and J are TRBV29-1 and TRBJ2-7, with 8 positions matching TRBD1. V shed 5 bases and J 3 bases; nucleotides not matched to a gene: 6. Germline CDR1 and CDR2: SQVTM and ANQGSEA. The CDR3 sequence is 13 residues long. In nucleotides, the CDR3 is TGCAGCGTTTGGGACAGGCCAGACTACGAGCAGTACTTC. Its protein is CSVWDRPDYEQYF.

This chain connects TRBV30 to TRBJ2-2; possibly TRBD2 for D (6 bases). The CDR3 contains 14 residues. Per germline, CDR1 GTSNPN and CDR2 SVGIG (reference sequence). The V end was cut by 4 bases, the J end by 7 bases, with 16 bases between. This chain's CDR3 is CAWKKIAVSGELFF. Here the CDR3 DNA reads TGTGCCTGGAAGAAGATAGCGGTGAGCGGGGAGCTGTTTTTT.

The chain combines TRBV10-3 with TRBJ2-5, with 9 bases aligning to TRBD2. Germline V CDR1 and CDR2: ENHRY, SYGVKD. CDR3 length equals 14 residues. The V and J ends lost 4 bases and 5 bases, in that order; junction bases with no gene match: 5. The CDR3 protein is CAISGTGTSETQYF. In nucleotides, the CDR3 is TGTGCCATCAGTGGGACCGGGACTAGCGAGACCCAGTACTTC.

This clonotype was seen repeatedly, ten times or more. The J gene is TRBJ2-2, the V gene TRBV12-3 or TRBV12-4; D possibly matches TRBD1 or TRBD2 (6 bases each). CDR3 length equals 15 residues. Trimming took 6 bases from V and 5 from J, leaving 16 bases between them. In nucleotides, the CDR3 is TGTGCCAGCAGCCGGACTGGAGGGGGGACCGGGGAGCTGTTTTTT. Its protein is CASSRTGGGTGELFF.

There are a few counts of this clonotype. A junction boundary mismatches the germline segment, possibly from a read error. This chain joins TRBV12-3 or TRBV12-4 and TRBJ2-4, with D possibly TRBD1 on 5 matching bases. The CDR3 is 18 amino acids. Here the CDR3 DNA reads TGTGCCAGCAGTTACCCCCTGACAGCCGATGGGCCTCAAAACATTAAGTACTTC. Amino acid sequence: CASSYPLTADGPQNIKYF.

Many counts were recorded for this clonotype. The chain is built from TRBV2 and TRBJ1-2; no reliable D call. CDR1 SNHLY and CDR2 FYNNEI come from the germline V gene. This CDR3 comprises 14 residues. Trimming removed 2 bases at V and 5 bases at J, with 12 bases between. The CDR3 nucleotides read TGTGCCAGCAGTGAAAATTTACAGCCATATGGCTACACCTTC. Residues: CASSENLQPYGYTF.

This clonotype came up many times. The J gene is TRBJ2-7, the V gene TRBV20-1; possibly TRBD2 for D (5 bases). The CDR3 is 13 residues long. CDR1 is DFQATT, CDR2 SNEGSKA, per germline (reference sequence). The germline V and J ends were trimmed by 0 bases and 6 bases, with 12 bases remaining between them. Here the CDR3 reads CSARDGPEGEQYF. CDR3 in DNA: TGCAGTGCTAGAGATGGGCCAGAGGGCGAGCAGTACTTC.

This clonotype came up a few times. At one end the junction does not follow the germline gene, possibly because of a read error. The V and J genes are TRBV6-1 and TRBJ2-7, with D maybe TRBD1 (5 bases). Germline V lookup: CDR1 MNHNS, CDR2 SASEGT. The CDR3 has 14 residues. The CDR3, as DNA: TGTGCCAGCAGCACGCAGGGTCCTTCCTGCGAGCAGTACTTC. Its translation is CASSTQGPSCEQYF.

The V and J genes are TRBV6-1 and TRBJ2-2; TRBD2 aligns across 9 bases. V lost 6 bases to trimming and J lost 6 bases; unmatched junction nucleotides: 8. In germline, CDR1 is MNHNS, CDR2 SASEGT. The CDR3 totals 15 residues. The CDR3 DNA follows: TGTGCCAGCAGGCTCGGGACTAGCCTTCCCGGGGAGCTGTTTTTT. This encodes CASRLGTSLPGELFF.

V gene TRBV20-1 combines with J gene TRBJ1-5; tentatively, D is TRBD1 (5 bases). Germline assignment: CDR1 DFQATT and CDR2 SNEGSKA (reference sequence). Trimming cost V 2 bases and J 2 bases, with 10 bases left between them. This CDR3 spans 14 amino acids. The DNA for the CDR3 is TGCAGTGCTAGAATCAGGGTTGGCAATCAGCCCCAGCATTTT. Protein: CSARIRVGNQPQHF.

This clonotype occurred many times. This chain connects TRBV24-1 to TRBJ1-2, with unresolved D. Germline V lookup: CDR1 KGHDR, CDR2 SFDVKD. There are 13 residues in the CDR3. Trimming took 3 bases from V and 4 from J, leaving 8 bases between them. This chain's CDR3 is CATSDDGFYGYTF. CDR3 nucleotide sequence: TGTGCCACCAGTGATGACGGCTTCTATGGCTACACCTTC.

This clonotype was seen at least ten times. The chain combines TRBV6-4 with TRBJ1-5; D not resolved. Trimming pared 7 bases from V and 4 bases from J, leaving 23 bases between. The CDR3 is 17 residues long. Germline lookup yields CDR1 MRHNA and CDR2 SNTAGT. For the CDR3, the DNA is TGTGCCAGCAAGCCACGGAACTATGTGGGTTTGAATCAGCCCCAGCATTTT. Translated, it gives CASKPRNYVGLNQPQHF.